This TCR beta chain was recovered during a study of cytomegalovirus exposure and HLA in healthy donors. CDR1 is SGHVS, CDR2 FQNEAQ, per germline. V lost 3 bases, J lost 3 bases, and 4 bases stayed unmatched. The CDR3 length is 15 residues. As regards this clone: Its target is unknown.

Findings and caveats of the study: Researchers counted 150 to 200 TCR beta chains as cytomegalovirus-associated.

The protocol was immunoSEQ multiplex PCR, while the TCRdb copy is restricted to in-frame clones and leaves out a portion. This table holds about 240,000 clones, about 86% found once. The sample taken for sequencing was PBMCs. The chain uses TRBV7-8 and TRBJ2-7; 11 nucleotides agree with TRBD2. The clonotype originates from a woman younger than 45 in good health and CMV-seropositive. This chain's CDR3 is CASSFGTSGYYEQYF. The CDR3 nucleotides are TGTGCCAGCAGCTTCGGGACTAGCGGATACTACGAGCAGTACTTC.